This T cell receptor beta chain was sequenced in a study of blood T cell repertoires in COVID-19. Study context: The United States, Italy and Spain supplied acute and convalescent COVID-19 samples. PBMCs, B-cell-depleted T cells, or T cells were the source of the cDNA or gDNA that made up the material.

Germline CDR1 is MDHEN and CDR2 is SYDVKM. Trimming cost V 10 bases and J 3 bases, with 10 bases left between them. The CDR3 loop spans 11 amino acids. Original processing methods: Nucleated cell counts were estimated from reference gene primer amplification. Assay: immunoSEQ multiplex PCR; the TCRdb copy retains only in-frame clones and omits some. That table gives V, J and clone size, and the DNA gave D and trimming. The table includes approximately 270,000 clones, around 89% detected once. This clonotype was obtained from a man aged 25-45 years with acute or convalescent COVID-19. Sample: peripheral blood. This sequence joins TRBV28 and TRBJ2-7; D possibly corresponds to TRBD1 (5 bases). The CDR3 nucleotides read TGTGCCACCCAAGGGGTCTACGAGCAGTACTTC. Residues: CATQGVYEQYF.